This T cell receptor beta chain stems from a study of T-cell reconstitution after alpha-beta-depleted transplantation in children. Points from the study as a whole: Surviving thymic progenitors and recipient T cells were the source of high TCRbeta diversity at day 60 in some patients. Several hundred expanded graft clones reportedly supplied alpha-beta T cells about two months after transplant. T-cell counts and diversity at one year post-transplant came mainly from newly produced T cells.

This clonotype was seen more than once but under ten times. Its antigen is as yet unknown. The TCRbeta library incorporated unique molecular identifiers. Each CDR3 protein gets one entry after TCRdb re-called the PCR reads with MiXCR. This sample has about 580,000 distinct CDR3 sequences, with over 25% found just once. This receptor was identified in a boy less than two years old with Wiskott-Aldrich syndrome, due to receive a stem cell transplant. The sample consisted of PBMCs, taken before TCRalphabeta/CD19-depleted stem cell transplant.

For the CDR3, the DNA is TGCAGTGCTAGAGATCAGACCGGGGAGCTGTTTTTT. This translates into CSARDQTGELFF. The gene calls are TRBV20-1 and TRBJ2-2; D uncertain. The germline V and J ends were trimmed by 0 bases and 5 bases, with 4 bases remaining between them. The germline gives CDR1 DFQATT, CDR2 SNEGSKA (reference sequence). The CDR3 loop spans 12 amino acids.